The clone carrying this T cell receptor beta chain was found many times. This entry is derived from a study of molecular identifiers for immune sequencing clone quantification. Each CDR3 protein gets one entry after TCRdb re-called the PCR reads with MiXCR. Here the sample spans some 320,000 distinct CDR3 sequences, around a fifth being singletons. CDR3 length: 13 residues. Germline CDR1 reads SEHNR; CDR2 reads FQNEAQ (reference sequence). The J segment lost 3 bases and the V segment lost 5 bases, leaving 3 bases of the junction unmatched. For naive CD8 T cells, sorting used the CD8+CD4-CCR7+CD45RA+ phenotype.

The chain carries TRBV7-9 and TRBJ2-7; TRBD2 matches at 8 bases. Sequencing used naive CD8+ T cells from blood, with Jurkat cell RNA spiked in. The subset here: FACS-sorted CD8+CD4-CCR7+CD45RA+ naive T cells. The origin of this receptor is a human donor in good health. Some libraries in this study had Jurkat cell RNA spiked in. CDR3 sequence reads: CASSPGTSYEQYF. The CDR3 DNA sequence: TGTGCCAGCAGCCCCGGGACTAGCTACGAGCAGTACTTC.